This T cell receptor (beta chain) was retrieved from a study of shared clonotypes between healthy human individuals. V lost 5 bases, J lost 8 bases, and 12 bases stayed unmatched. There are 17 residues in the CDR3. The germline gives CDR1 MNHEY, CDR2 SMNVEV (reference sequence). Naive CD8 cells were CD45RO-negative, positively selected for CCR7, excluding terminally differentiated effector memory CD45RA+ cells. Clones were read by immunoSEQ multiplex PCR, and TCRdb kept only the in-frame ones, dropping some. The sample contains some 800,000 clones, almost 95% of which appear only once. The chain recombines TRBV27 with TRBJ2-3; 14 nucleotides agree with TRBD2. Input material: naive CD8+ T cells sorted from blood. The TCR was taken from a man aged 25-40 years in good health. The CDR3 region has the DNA TGTGCCAGCAGTCCGGGACTAGCGGGGGTGTCGTGGGGTACGCAGTATTTT. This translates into CASSPGLAGVSWGTQYF.